Shown below are 26 T cell receptor beta chains from a single sample sequenced in a study of blood T cell repertoires in COVID-19. The table came from immunoSEQ multiplex PCR; TCRdb's copy has only in-frame clones and leaves some out. The data contain 35,000 to 50,000 clones, 60% to 85% of them singletons. Sequences were obtained from peripheral blood. The receptors come from a man between 65 and 79 years old with active or convalescent COVID-19.

J is TRBJ1-4 and V is TRBV12-5, with D maybe TRBD1 (6 bases). This CDR3 is 17 amino acids long. From germline, CDR1 is LGHNT and CDR2 FRNRAP. The V gene lost 2 bases and the J gene lost 2 bases, with 15 bases spanning the gap. CDR3 DNA: TGTGCTAGTGGTTTGCAGGGGAAGTTTTTGACTAATGAAAAACTGTTTTTT. Residues: CASGLQGKFLTNEKLFF.

The J gene is TRBJ1-2, the V gene TRBV14, with a tentative D call TRBD1 (5 bases). Trimming cost V 0 bases and J 7 bases, with 9 bases left between them. The CDR3 consists of 13 residues. Germline CDR1 reads SGHDN; CDR2 reads FVKESK. The chain's CDR3 is CASSQDWGGGYTF. Written as DNA, the CDR3 is TGTGCCAGCAGCCAAGACTGGGGCGGTGGCTACACCTTC.

This clone has a single count. CDR3 protein: CAWSLAGGVGQFF. The CDR3, as DNA: TGTGCCTGGAGTCTAGCAGGGGGAGTTGGGCAGTTCTTC. The V call is TRBV30, the J call TRBJ2-1, with 7 bases identical to TRBD1. CDR1 is GTSNPN and CDR2 is SVGIG in the germline V gene (reference sequence). Unmatched junction bases numbered 10, after V lost 2 bases and J lost 12 bases. The CDR3 has 13 amino acids.

This clone was detected only a few times. The V call is TRBV30, the J call TRBJ2-2, with D perhaps TRBD2 (6 bases). The germline V and J ends were trimmed by 5 bases and 2 bases, with 15 bases remaining between them. The CDR3 length is 15 residues. The germline V gene has CDR1 GTSNPN and CDR2 SVGIG (reference sequence). The CDR3 DNA follows: TGTGCCTGGGGACTGGCGGGGATAAACACCGGGGAGCTGTTTTTT. Encoded protein: CAWGLAGINTGELFF.

This rearrangement joins TRBV19 to TRBJ2-7; perhaps TRBD2 as D (6 bases). Germline V gene data show CDR1 as LNHDA and CDR2 as SQIVND (reference sequence). The germline V and J ends were trimmed by 1 base and 2 bases, with 6 bases remaining between them. This CDR3 has 13 residues. This chain's CDR3 is CASSIGGTYEQYF. The CDR3 bases are TGTGCCAGTAGTATAGGCGGGACCTACGAGCAGTACTTC.

The V call is TRBV10-3, the J call TRBJ1-1, with a weak D call TRBD1 (5 bases). The V gene lost 7 bases and the J gene lost 1 base, with 13 bases spanning the gap. The CDR3 sequence is 14 residues long. Germline lookup yields CDR1 ENHRY and CDR2 SYGVKD. The CDR3 sequence is CAINAQGGNTEAFF. The CDR3 DNA reads as TGTGCCATCAATGCCCAGGGAGGGAACACTGAAGCTTTCTTT.

The genes are TRBV2 and TRBJ2-1; D is perhaps TRBD2 (6 bases). This CDR3 region has 17 residues. Per germline, CDR1 SNHLY and CDR2 FYNNEI. The V end was cut by 6 bases, the J end by 0 bases, with 18 bases between. CDR3 DNA sequence: TGTGCCAGCAGGGGAAAGCCCCGGGGGAGCTCCTACAATGAGCAGTTCTTC. This codes for CASRGKPRGSSYNEQFF.

This clone was seen only a few times. J is TRBJ2-5 and V is TRBV7-9, with D possibly TRBD2 on 5 matching bases. The CDR3 sequence is 15 residues long. Germline CDR1 and CDR2: SEHNR and FQNEAQ (reference sequence). V lost 5 bases to trimming and J lost 4 bases, with 17 bases between them. In nucleotides, the CDR3 is TGTGCCAGCAGCCCCAAGAGGAGGTTCGGAGAGACCCAGTACTTC. Translating it yields CASSPKRRFGETQYF.

This rearrangement joins TRBV6-2 or TRBV6-3 to TRBJ1-2; 10 bases map to TRBD1. Germline V lookup: CDR1 MNHEY, CDR2 SVGEGT. V was clipped by 5 bases and J by 5 bases; unmatched bases: 5. The CDR3 runs to 14 residues. The CDR3 DNA sequence: TGTGCCAGCAGTGGACAGGGGGAAATATATGGCTACACCTTC. Translating gives CASSGQGEIYGYTF.

V is TRBV11-2 and J is TRBJ2-2, with TRBD1 matching over 7 bases. Trimming at V came to 5 bases and at J to 1 base, leaving 1 base not matched to a gene. Looked up from germline, CDR1 is SGHAT and CDR2 is FQNNGV. The CDR3 spans 14 residues. In DNA, the CDR3 is TGTGCCAGCAGCCCAGGGGGGAACACCGGGGAGCTGTTTTTT. Translation gives CASSPGGNTGELFF.

This chain connects TRBV4-2 to TRBJ2-7, with 7 bases that match TRBD2. The CDR3 contains 15 residues. Germline CDR1 and CDR2: LGHNA and YNFKEQ. V was pared by 6 bases and J by 0 bases, with 8 bases of the junction left unmatched. Here the CDR3 reads CASSSGGVTSYEQYF. The CDR3 DNA reads as TGTGCCAGCAGTTCTGGGGGGGTCACCTCCTACGAGCAGTACTTC.

This chain connects TRBV5-1 to TRBJ1-3; 7 bases fit TRBD1. Germline assignment: CDR1 SGHRS and CDR2 YFSETQ. This CDR3 is built from 17 residues. With V trimmed by 0 bases and J by 0 bases, 6 bases remained unmatched. The CDR3 DNA is TGCGCCAGCAGCTTGGGAGCAGGGGGGAACTCTGGAAACACCATATATTTT. It encodes CASSLGAGGNSGNTIYF.

V and J are TRBV12-3 or TRBV12-4 and TRBJ2-3; TRBD2 matches at 7 bases. The CDR3 is 13 residues long. Germline trimming cut 8 bases from V and 4 bases from J; bases unmatched to any gene: 6. This chain's CDR3 is CASSGGVSDTQYF. The CDR3 nucleotides read TGTGCCAGCTCGGGGGGTGTATCAGATACGCAGTATTTT.

The gene calls are TRBV5-1 and TRBJ2-1; TRBD1 matches 8 bases. Germline trimming cut 3 bases from V and 6 bases from J; bases unmatched to any gene: 5. The CDR3 is 14 amino acids. CDR1 and CDR2 (germline): SGHRS, YFSETQ. DNA of the CDR3: TGCGCCAGCAGCTATGGACAGGGCGGCAATGAGCAGTTCTTC. Amino acids: CASSYGQGGNEQFF.

This sequence joins TRBV28 and TRBJ1-2; D perhaps matches TRBD1 (6 bases). The ends were cut back, 3 bases at V and 4 bases at J, with 9 bases in the middle. The germline V gene has CDR1 MDHEN and CDR2 SYDVKM. This CDR3 region has 13 residues. The DNA of the CDR3 is TGTGCCAGCAGTTTGCAGGGGACCTATGGCTACACCTTC. This gives the protein CASSLQGTYGYTF.

The gene calls are TRBV3-1 (or the pseudogene TRBV3-2) and TRBJ2-5; the match to TRBD2 covers 8 bases. The CDR3 is 15 residues long. With V trimmed by 1 base and J by 5 bases, 6 bases remained unmatched. Germline V gene data show CDR1 as LGHDT and CDR2 as YNNKEL (reference sequence). CDR3 loop: CASSQVSGAGETQYF. The CDR3 region has the DNA TGTGCCAGCAGCCAAGTTAGCGGGGCGGGGGAGACCCAGTACTTC.

CDR3 DNA sequence: TGTGCCAGCAGTTTACGACAGGGCTATGGCTACACCTTC. Encoded protein: CASSLRQGYGYTF. The chain carries TRBV27 and TRBJ1-2; 7 nucleotides agree with TRBD1. There are 13 residues in the CDR3. Germline CDR1 is MNHEY and CDR2 is SMNVEV (reference sequence). The V and J ends lost 2 bases and 4 bases, in that order; junction bases with no gene match: 1.

This clone has a single count. The rearrangement joins TRBV28 to TRBJ2-5, with 14 bases lining up with TRBD2. Germline loops: CDR1 MDHEN, CDR2 SYDVKM. The junction had 8 bases not matched to a gene; V was cut back by 3 bases and J by 5 bases. The CDR3 sequence is 17 residues long. Here the CDR3 reads CASSFRTSGGPQETQYF. The CDR3 nucleotides are TGTGCCAGCAGTTTCCGGACTAGCGGGGGGCCACAGGAGACCCAGTACTTC. The entire variable domain, with the rest obtained from reference TRBV28 and TRBJ2-5, is as follows: DVKVTQSSRYLVKRTGEKVFLECVQDMDHENMFWYRQDPGLGLRLIYFSYDVKMKEKGDIPEGYSVSREKKERFSLILESASTNQTSMYLCASSFRTSGGPQETQYFGPGTRLLVL.

The V and J genes are TRBV30 and TRBJ1-1; maybe TRBD1 (5 bases). V was shortened by 0 bases and J by 10 bases, with 18 bases between the two germline ends. The V gene's germline CDR1 is GTSNPN and CDR2 SVGIG (reference sequence). This CDR3 spans 14 amino acids. Here the CDR3 reads CAWSVQAVAGVAFF. CDR3 sequence (DNA): TGTGCCTGGAGTGTACAGGCAGTGGCGGGAGTAGCTTTCTTT.

By its share, this clone is medium-sized. This sequence joins TRBV5-1 and TRBJ1-6; TRBD1 agrees at 10 bases. Trimming at V came to 4 bases and at J to 6 bases, leaving 10 bases not matched to a gene. This CDR3 contains 17 residues. Looked up from germline, CDR1 is SGHRS and CDR2 is YFSETQ. The CDR3 DNA is TGCGCCAGCAGCCCCAGACAGGGGGCGACGACTAATTCACCCCTCCACTTT. Its protein product is CASSPRQGATTNSPLHF.

This chain uses TRBV11-3 with TRBJ2-3; the D gene is possibly TRBD2 (7 bases). The CDR3 runs to 15 residues. Germline CDR1 is SGHNT and CDR2 is YENEEA. V dropped 1 base and J dropped 3 bases, with 11 bases sitting between them. CDR3 DNA sequence: TGTGCCAGCAGCTTAGGGCGGGGGCCTACAGATACGCAGTATTTT. Its protein is CASSLGRGPTDTQYF.

Notes on this clone: The sample contains more than one DNA sequence encoding this CDR3. J is TRBJ2-1 and V is TRBV3-1 (or the pseudogene TRBV3-2), with TRBD2 matching 9 bases. The V segment lost 2 bases and the J segment 10 bases; nucleotides outside the gene matches: 12. The length of the CDR3 is 16 residues. Germline V gives CDR1 LGHDT, CDR2 YNNKEL (reference sequence). The CDR3 spells CASSQYLAGGRGEQFF. CDR3 nucleotide sequence: TGTGCCAGCAGCCAATACTTGGCGGGGGGGCGGGGGGAGCAGTTCTTC.

This clone was seen just once. The chain uses TRBV28 and TRBJ1-2; 9 bases are shared with TRBD1. The length of the CDR3 is 15 residues. Trimming removed 5 bases from V and 8 bases from J; junction bases left unmatched: 12. CDR1 MDHEN and CDR2 SYDVKM come from the germline V gene. For the CDR3, the DNA is TGTGCCAGCAGTGAATACAGGGGGCGCACTGGGGGCTACACCTTC. It is translated as CASSEYRGRTGGYTF.

The CDR3, as DNA: TGCGCCAGCAGCCAAACCAGGGCGGGGTCCGAGCAGTTCTTC. Amino acids: CASSQTRAGSEQFF. The chain is built from TRBV5-1 and TRBJ2-1; D may be TRBD2 (6 bases). The germline V and J ends were trimmed by 4 bases and 10 bases, with 18 bases remaining between them. The CDR3 sequence is 14 residues long. Germline V CDR1 and CDR2: SGHRS, YFSETQ.

This clone has a handful of counts. The gene calls are TRBV19 and TRBJ1-2, with D perhaps TRBD1 (6 bases). CDR1 is LNHDA and CDR2 is SQIVND in the germline V gene (reference sequence). The CDR3 sequence is 14 residues long. The V end lost 7 bases, the J end lost 7 bases, and 19 bases lay between the germline ends. This CDR3 is CASKSQRGTGGYTF. In DNA form, the CDR3 reads TGTGCCAGTAAATCCCAGAGGGGGACCGGTGGCTACACCTTC.

CDR3 amino acids: CASSQGGDRGVQPQHF. The CDR3 region has the DNA TGTGCCAGCAGCCAAGGTGGGGACAGGGGAGTTCAGCCCCAGCATTTT. This sequence joins TRBV3-1 (or the pseudogene TRBV3-2) and TRBJ1-5; TRBD1 aligns across 10 bases. Germline V gene data show CDR1 as LGHDT and CDR2 as YNNKEL (reference sequence). J lost 6 bases, V lost 1 base, and 6 bases had no gene match. The CDR3 consists of 16 residues.